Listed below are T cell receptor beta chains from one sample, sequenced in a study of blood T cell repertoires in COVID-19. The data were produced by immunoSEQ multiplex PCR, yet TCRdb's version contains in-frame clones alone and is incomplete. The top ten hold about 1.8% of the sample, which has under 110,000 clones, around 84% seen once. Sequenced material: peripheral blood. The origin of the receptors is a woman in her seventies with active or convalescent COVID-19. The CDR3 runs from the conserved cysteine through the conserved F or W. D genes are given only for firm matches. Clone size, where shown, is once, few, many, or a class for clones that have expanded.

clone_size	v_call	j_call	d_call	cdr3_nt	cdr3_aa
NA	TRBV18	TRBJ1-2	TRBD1	TGTGCCAGCTCACCTTCCAGGGGGGAAGGCTACACCTTC	CASSPSRGEGYTF
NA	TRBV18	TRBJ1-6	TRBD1	TGTGCCAGCTCACCTGCCCAGGGGGCCAATTCACCCCTCCACTTT	CASSPAQGANSPLHF
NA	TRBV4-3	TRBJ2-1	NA	TGCGCCAGCAGCCAAGGACAGGTGCCCTACAATGAGCAGTTCTTC	CASSQGQVPYNEQFF
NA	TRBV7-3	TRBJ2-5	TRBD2	TGTGCCAGCAGCCCGGGGGGGGCCGAGAAGACCCAGTACTTC	CASSPGGAEKTQYF
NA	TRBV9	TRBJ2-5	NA	TGTGCCAGCAGCGTAGGTACAGCCTGGGAGACCCAGTACTTC	CASSVGTAWETQYF
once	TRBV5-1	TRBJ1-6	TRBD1	TGCGCCAGCAGCGAGGGACAGGGTAATTCACCCCTCCACTTT	CASSEGQGNSPLHF
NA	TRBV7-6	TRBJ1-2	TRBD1	TGTGCCAGCAGCTTAGGAAGGGACAGGGGGCTATGCCTATGGTCCATCTATGGCTACACCTTC	CASSLGRDRGLCLWSIYGYTF
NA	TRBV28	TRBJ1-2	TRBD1	TGTGCCAGCAGTTCGACAGGGTTCTATGGCTACACCTTC	CASSSTGFYGYTF
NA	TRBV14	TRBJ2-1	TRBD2	TGTGCCAGCAGCCAAGACGCGGGAGGGCTCTACAATGAGCAGTTCTTC	CASSQDAGGLYNEQFF
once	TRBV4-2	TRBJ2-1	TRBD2	TGTGCCAGCAGCGCGACTAGCGTTTTCAATGAGCAGTTCTTC	CASSATSVFNEQFF
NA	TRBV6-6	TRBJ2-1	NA	TGTGCCAGCACCCTCCGGGTAGCGACCGATGAGCAGTTCTTC	CASTLRVATDEQFF
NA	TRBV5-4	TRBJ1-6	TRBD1	TGTGCCAGCAGTTCCGCCAGGGGGGCCTATAATTCACCCCTCCACTTT	CASSSARGAYNSPLHF
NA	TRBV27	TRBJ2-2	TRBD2	TGTGCCAGCAGTCTCATCGGGACTAGGGGCGGGGAGCTGTTTTTT	CASSLIGTRGGELFF
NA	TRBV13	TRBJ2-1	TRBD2	TGTGCCAGCAGCCCTCGACTAGCGGGAGTCGGTGAGCAGTTCTTC	CASSPRLAGVGEQFF
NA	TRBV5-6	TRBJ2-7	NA	TGTGCCAGCAGCTTGGGGCAGCGGCTATCCTACGAGCAGTACTTC	CASSLGQRLSYEQYF
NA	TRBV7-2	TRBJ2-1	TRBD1	TGTGCCAGCAGTGTAGACAGGGACAATGAGCAGTTCTTC	CASSVDRDNEQFF
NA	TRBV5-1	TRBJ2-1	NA	TGCGCCAGCAGCTTGCCCACAATCGATGAGCAGTTCTTC	CASSLPTIDEQFF
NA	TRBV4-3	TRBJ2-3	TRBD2	TGCGCCAGCAGCCAAGATAGGGGGACTAGCGGGGACTTCACAGATACGCAGTATTTT	CASSQDRGTSGDFTDTQYF
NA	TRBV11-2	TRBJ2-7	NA	TGTGCCAGCAGCTCCAGTGCGGGACCCTACGAGCAGTACTTC	CASSSSAGPYEQYF
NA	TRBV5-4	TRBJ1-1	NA	TGTGCCAGCAGCCAGGTGGACACGAACACTGAAGCTTTCTTT	CASSQVDTNTEAFF
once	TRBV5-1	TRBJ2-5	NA	TGCGCCAGCAGCCAGTATCCGGACAGACAAGAGACCCAGTACTTC	CASSQYPDRQETQYF
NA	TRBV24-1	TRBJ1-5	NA	TGTGCCACCTCGGACGGAGGATTCAATCAGCCCCAGCATTTT	CATSDGGFNQPQHF
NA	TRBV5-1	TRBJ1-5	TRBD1	TGCGCCAGCAGCTTGGGGCAGGGGGGCAATCAGCCCCAGCATTTT	CASSLGQGGNQPQHF
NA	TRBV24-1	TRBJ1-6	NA	TGTGCCACCAGTGACCCGGACAGCGAACCTCTTAATTCACCCCTCCACTTT	CATSDPDSEPLNSPLHF
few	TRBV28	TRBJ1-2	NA	TGTGCCAGCAGTTTGAAAGCCTATGGCTACACCTTC	CASSLKAYGYTF
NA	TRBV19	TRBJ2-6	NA	TGTGCCAGTAGCCGTTGGAGCCGGCAAAACTCTGGGGCCAACGTCCTGACTTTC	CASSRWSRQNSGANVLTF
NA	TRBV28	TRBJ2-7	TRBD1	TGTGCCAGCAGTCGAGACAAGACAGGGGCGAGAGAGCAGTACTTC	CASSRDKTGAREQYF
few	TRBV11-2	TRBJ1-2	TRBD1	TGTGCCAGCAGCGGACAGGGAGGCCATGGCTACACCTTC	CASSGQGGHGYTF
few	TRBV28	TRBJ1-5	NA	TGTGCCAGCAGTCCCGGAGGGGATAGCAATCAGCCCCAGCATTTT	CASSPGGDSNQPQHF
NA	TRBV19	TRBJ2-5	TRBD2	TGTGCCAGTAGCCCCAGGTGGCTAGCGGGGGCCTATAAAGAGACCCAGTACTTC	CASSPRWLAGAYKETQYF
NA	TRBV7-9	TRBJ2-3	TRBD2	TGTGCCAGCAGCCCGGGACAACTAGCGGGGGGCACAGATACGCAGTATTTT	CASSPGQLAGGTDTQYF
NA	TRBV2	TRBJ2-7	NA	TGTGCCAGCAGGACAGTTTACGAGCAGTACTTC	CASRTVYEQYF
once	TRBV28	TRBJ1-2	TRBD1	TGTGCCAGCAGCACCCCAGGGGGAAGGGGCTACACCTTC	CASSTPGGRGYTF
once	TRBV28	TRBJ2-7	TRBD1	TGTGCCAGCAGTTTTGGGACAGGGCTCAACGAGCAGTACTTC	CASSFGTGLNEQYF
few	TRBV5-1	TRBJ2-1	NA	TGCGCCACCCAGAGCCTAGTGGGAGATAATGAGCAGTTCTTC	CATQSLVGDNEQFF